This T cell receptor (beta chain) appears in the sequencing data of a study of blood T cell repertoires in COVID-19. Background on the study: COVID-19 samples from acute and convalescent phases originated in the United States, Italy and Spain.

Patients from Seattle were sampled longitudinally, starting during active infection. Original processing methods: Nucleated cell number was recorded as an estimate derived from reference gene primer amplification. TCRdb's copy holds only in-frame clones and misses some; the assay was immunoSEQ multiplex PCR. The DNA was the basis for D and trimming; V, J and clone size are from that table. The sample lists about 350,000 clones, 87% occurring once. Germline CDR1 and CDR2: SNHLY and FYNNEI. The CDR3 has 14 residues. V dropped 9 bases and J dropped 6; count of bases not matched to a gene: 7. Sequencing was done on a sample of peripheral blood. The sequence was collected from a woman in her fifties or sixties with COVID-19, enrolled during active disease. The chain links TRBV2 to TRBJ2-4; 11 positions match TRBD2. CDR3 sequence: CASLAGGSGNIQYF. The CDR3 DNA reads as TGTGCCAGTCTAGCGGGAGGTTCTGGAAACATTCAGTACTTC.